The T cell receptor beta chain described here comes from a study of OX40 agonist ivuxolimab in advanced cancers. Study-wide background: The group had a mean age of 60 years, ranged from 23 to 79, and was 80% to 90% male.

From germline, CDR1 is MNHEY and CDR2 SVGAGI. V dropped 8 bases and J dropped 2; count of bases not matched to a gene: 3. The CDR3 sequence is 12 residues long. Measured with immunoSEQ multiplex PCR; TCRdb has only the in-frame clones, and not every one. The sample shows approximately 44,000 clones, around 93% of them seen only once. The sequencing here drew on CD4+ or CD8+ T cells sorted from blood, taken in a trial of the OX40 agonist ivuxolimab. The V and J genes are TRBV6-5 and TRBJ2-7, with 7 nucleotides matching TRBD1. This sequence originates from an adult with an advanced solid tumor such as melanoma, head and neck, liver or kidney cancer. The CDR3 DNA reads as TGTGCCAGCCGACAGGGAACCTACGAGCAGTACTTC. This translates into CASRQGTYEQYF.